The 3 T cell receptor beta chains below come from one sample, sequenced in a study of T cells expressing NK-cell markers (TCRdb year 2020). Library preparation employed 5' RACE. TCRdb names Illumina HiSeq 2000 as the instrument used. Following reprocessing of the reads by TCRdb, the data hold one row per CDR3 protein sequence and no DNA is available. For this sample, the table gives about 30,000 distinct CDR3 sequences. About 60% of the sample is taken by the ten largest. The sequenced material came from blood T cells: a sorted CD56 or NKG2C T cell subset, CD4+ or CD8+ T cells, or bulk PBMC T cells (not recorded which). The receptor source for this set is a woman aged 18-70 years in good health.

The rearrangement links TRBV7-9 to TRBJ2-7; TCRdb lists TRBD1, though no DNA is available to test this call. Looked up from germline, CDR1 is SEHNR and CDR2 is FQNEAQ (reference sequence). The CDR3 extends over 14 amino acids. The CDR3 spells CASSTGGRTYEQYF.

The rearrangement joins TRBV7-8 to TRBJ2-7; the TCRdb call, TRBD1, lacks DNA for checking. The CDR3 consists of 15 residues. Per the germline V gene, CDR1 is SGHVS and CDR2 is FQNEAQ. The CDR3 sequence is CASSLGWTGASEQYF.

The chain links TRBV5-1 to TRBJ2-7; TCRdb reports TRBD1, a call that lacks DNA to check it against. Germline CDR1 SGHRS, CDR2 YFSETQ. This CDR3 region has 14 residues. The CDR3: CASSDGTGTYEQYF.